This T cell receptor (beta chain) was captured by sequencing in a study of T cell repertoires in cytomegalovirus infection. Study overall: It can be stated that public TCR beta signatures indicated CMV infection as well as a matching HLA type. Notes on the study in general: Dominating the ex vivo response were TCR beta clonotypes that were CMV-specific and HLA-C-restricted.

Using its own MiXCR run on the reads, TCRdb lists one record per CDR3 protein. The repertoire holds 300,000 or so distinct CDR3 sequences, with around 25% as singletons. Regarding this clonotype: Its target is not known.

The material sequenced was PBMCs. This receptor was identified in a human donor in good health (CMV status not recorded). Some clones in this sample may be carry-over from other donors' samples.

The DNA for the CDR3 is TGTGCCAGCAGTTACTCGATGGTGGGTTGGGATGAGCAGTTCTTC. Translation: CASSYSMVGWDEQFF. The V call is TRBV6-6, the J call TRBJ2-1; D gene ambiguous. The V and J ends lost 0 bases and 8 bases respectively, with 14 bases between them. CDR3 length: 15 residues. Germline V lookup: CDR1 MNHNY, CDR2 SVGAGI (reference sequence).